This paragraph reports one T cell receptor beta chain. As yet, its antigen is unknown. This entry belongs to a study of T-cell reconstitution after alpha-beta-depleted transplantation in children. Unmatched junction bases numbered 6, after V lost 5 bases and J lost 4 bases. Germline lookup yields CDR1 KGHDR and CDR2 SFDVKD. CDR3 length: 16 amino acids. Study outcomes and limitations: Surviving recipient cells, namely T cells and thymic progenitors, were the source of high day-60 TCRbeta diversity in some patients. About two months after transplant, alpha-beta T cells reportedly came from several hundred expanded graft clones. From newly produced T cells came most of the T-cell counts and diversity one year after transplant.

Unique molecular identifiers were incorporated when the TCRbeta library was constructed. One entry per CDR3 protein, called by TCRdb with MiXCR from the PCR reads. Of approximately 98,000 distinct CDR3 sequences in the sample, 5% to 8% are singletons; the top ten hold 20% to 25%. This sequence was found in a male patient between 2 and 10 years old who had a stem cell transplant for acute lymphoblastic leukemia, so the T cells may come from the graft donor. V is TRBV24-1 and J is TRBJ2-1; 11 bases are a match to TRBD2. This material consisted of PBMCs, mostly from graft donor cells, taken 360 days after TCRalphabeta/CD19-depleted stem cell transplant. As DNA, the CDR3 is TGTGCCACCAGTGCTGAGACTAGCGGGGTGTACAATGAGCAGTTCTTC. It codes for CATSAETSGVYNEQFF.